The next 2 T cell receptor beta chains were all read from a single sample in a study of cytomegalovirus exposure and HLA in healthy donors. PCR involved 60 Vbeta and 13 Jbeta primers. TCRdb's table, derived via immunoSEQ multiplex PCR, lists solely in-frame clones and lacks some. The table records some 110,000 clones, over 60% of them present only once. Sequenced material: PBMCs. The origin of the receptors is a man aged 25 to 40 in good health and CMV-seropositive.

This clone was seen more than once but under ten times. The chain couples TRBV6-1 to TRBJ2-6; D is possibly TRBD2 (5 bases). This CDR3 is built from 13 residues. With 10 bases removed from V and 0 bases from J, the gap between germline ends came to 7 bases. Germline assignment: CDR1 MNHNS and CDR2 SASEGT. The CDR3 DNA is TGTGCCACGGGGAACTCTGGGGCCAACGTCCTGACTTTC. It is translated as CATGNSGANVLTF.

This sequence joins TRBV9 and TRBJ2-1; 7 bases match TRBD2. The V and J ends lost 3 bases and 2 bases, in that order; junction bases with no gene match: 8. The CDR3 is 16 residues long. CDR1 is SGDLS, CDR2 YYNGEE, per germline. CDR3 nucleotides: TGTGCCAGCAGCGCCCTAGCGGACCCGACCTACAATGAGCAGTTCTTC. This sequence encodes CASSALADPTYNEQFF.